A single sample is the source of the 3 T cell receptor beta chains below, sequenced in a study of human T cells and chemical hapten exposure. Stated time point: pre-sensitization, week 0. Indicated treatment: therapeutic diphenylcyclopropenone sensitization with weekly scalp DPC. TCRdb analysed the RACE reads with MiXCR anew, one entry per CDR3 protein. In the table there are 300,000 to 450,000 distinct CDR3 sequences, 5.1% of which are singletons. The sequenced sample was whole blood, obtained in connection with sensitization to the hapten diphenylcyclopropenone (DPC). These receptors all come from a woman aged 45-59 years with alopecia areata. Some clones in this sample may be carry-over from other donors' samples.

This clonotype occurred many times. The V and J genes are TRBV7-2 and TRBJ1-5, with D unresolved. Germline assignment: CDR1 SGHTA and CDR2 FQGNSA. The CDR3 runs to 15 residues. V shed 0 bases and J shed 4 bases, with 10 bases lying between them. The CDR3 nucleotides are TGTGCCAGCAGCTTAGCAGCGACTGCAAATCAGCCCCAGCATTTT. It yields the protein CASSLAATANQPQHF.

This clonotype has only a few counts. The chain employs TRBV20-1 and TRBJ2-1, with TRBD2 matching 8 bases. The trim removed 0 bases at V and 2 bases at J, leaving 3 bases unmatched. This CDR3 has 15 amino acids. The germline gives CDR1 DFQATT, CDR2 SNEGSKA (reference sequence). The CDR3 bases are TGCAGTGCTAGAGATCGGGGGGGTACCTACAATGAGCAGTTCTTC. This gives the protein CSARDRGGTYNEQFF.

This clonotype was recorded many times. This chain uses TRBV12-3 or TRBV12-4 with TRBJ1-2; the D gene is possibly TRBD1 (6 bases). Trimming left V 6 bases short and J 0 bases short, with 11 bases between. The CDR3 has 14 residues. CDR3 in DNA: TGTGCCAGCAGCCGACAGGCCTCTAACTATGGCTACACCTTC. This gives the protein CASSRQASNYGYTF.